The 24 T cell receptor beta chains below were found in one sample sequenced in a study of CD8+ T cells in alopecia areata. Treatment given: oral pan-JAK inhibitor, 5-10 mg twice daily. cDNA prepared by RNA extraction and subsequent reverse transcription served as the template for sequencing. The repertoire was sequenced with immunoSEQ multiplex PCR; TCRdb's copy has only in-frame clones and lacks some. This repertoire shows about 140,000 clones, roughly nine tenths found once; its top ten account for approximately 13%. Sequenced here: CD8+ T cells sorted from blood, sampled at week 4, from a patient treated with tofacitinib. These receptors all come from a human donor with alopecia areata.

The genes are TRBV7-2 and TRBJ2-4, with TRBD1 identical over 7 bases. The germline V gene encodes CDR1 SGHTA and CDR2 FQGNSA. V shed 5 bases and J 0 bases; nucleotides not matched to a gene: 4. The CDR3 runs 15 residues. CDR3 sequence (DNA): TGTGCCAGCAGCAAGGGACAGATAGCCAAAAACATTCAGTACTTC. Translated: CASSKGQIAKNIQYF. The full variable domain, rest sourced from reference TRBV7-2 and TRBJ2-4, is GAGVSQSPSNKVTEKGKDVELRCDPISGHTALYWYRQSLGQGLEFLIYFQGNSAPDKSGLPSDRFSAERTGGSVSTLTIQRTQQEDSAVYLCASSKGQIAKNIQYFGAGTRLSVL.

The chain carries TRBV29-1 and TRBJ2-3; 9 bases match TRBD2. The trim removed 7 bases at V and 4 bases at J, leaving 6 bases unmatched. The length of the CDR3 is 13 residues. CDR1 SQVTM and CDR2 ANQGSEA come from the germline V gene. The CDR3 DNA reads TGCAGCGAGGGTAGCGGGGGATCAGATACGCAGTATTTT. Translated: CSEGSGGSDTQYF.

This sequence joins TRBV11-2 and TRBJ2-5; D is unresolved. Trimming stripped 1 base from V and 5 bases from J, with 11 bases between. Germline-derived CDR1 and CDR2 are SGHAT and FQNNGV. The CDR3 length is 14 residues. CDR3 region: CASSLAFGEETQYF. CDR3 nucleotides: TGTGCCAGCAGCTTAGCTTTTGGCGAGGAGACCCAGTACTTC.

The chain joins TRBV5-6 to TRBJ2-7; D possibly corresponds to TRBD2 (6 bases). The CDR3 has 14 residues. Looked up from germline, CDR1 is SGHDT and CDR2 is YYEEEE. Trimming took 3 bases from V and 3 from J, leaving 13 bases between them. The CDR3 nucleotides are TGTGCCAGCAGCTCCGGACTACAATTCTACGAGCAGTACTTC. This gives the protein CASSSGLQFYEQYF. Complete variable domain (other parts from reference TRBV5-6 and TRBJ2-7): DAGVTQSPTHLIKTRGQQVTLRCSPKSGHDTVSWYQQALGQGPQFIFQYYEEEERQRGNFPDRFSGHQFPNYSSELNVNALLLGDSALYLCASSSGLQFYEQYFGPGTRLTVT.

Only one count was recorded for this clone. The chain is built from TRBV5-1 and TRBJ2-7; D is uncertain. Trimming removed 0 bases from V and 6 bases from J, with 4 bases in between. Germline lookup yields CDR1 SGHRS and CDR2 YFSETQ. The length of the CDR3 is 11 residues. The CDR3 nucleotides read TGCGCCAGCAGCTTGGTGGGCGAGCAGTACTTC. As protein: CASSLVGEQYF.

In this sample, this clone turned up once. Other DNA sequences within the sample encode an identical CDR3. CDR3 in DNA: TGTGCCAGCAGCTTATCAGGGTCCTACGAGCAGTACTTC. As protein: CASSLSGSYEQYF. V is TRBV7-7 and J is TRBJ2-7; D might be TRBD1 (5 bases). The germline V gene has CDR1 SSHAT and CDR2 FNYEAQ (reference sequence). Trimming took off 2 bases at V and 1 base at J, with 6 bases between the two ends. The CDR3 sequence is 13 residues long.

The chain links TRBV7-6 to TRBJ1-3; D is ambiguous. The CDR3 has 13 amino acids. The germline gives CDR1 SGHVS, CDR2 FNYEAQ. V lost 4 bases and J lost 6, with 10 bases in between. The CDR3 sequence is CASSYGNQNTIYF. Written as DNA, the CDR3 is TGTGCCAGCAGCTACGGGAACCAAAACACCATATATTTT. Complete variable domain (other parts from reference TRBV7-6 and TRBJ1-3): GAGVSQSPRYKVTKRGQDVALRCDPISGHVSLYWYRQALGQGPEFLTYFNYEAQQDKSGLPNDRFSAERPEGSISTLTIQRTEQRDSAMYRCASSYGNQNTIYFGEGSWLTVV.

The chain has TRBV27 and TRBJ1-5; unclear D gene. Germline assignment: CDR1 MNHEY and CDR2 SMNVEV (reference sequence). Trimming shortened V by 6 bases and J by 0 bases, and 9 bases separated the two germline ends. CDR3 size: 14 residues. CDR3 in DNA: TGTGCCAGCAGAATTGGGTATAGCAATCAGCCCCAGCATTTT. It codes for CASRIGYSNQPQHF.

The genes are TRBV15 and TRBJ2-7; perhaps D is TRBD1 or TRBD2 (5 bases each). The germline V gene encodes CDR1 LNHNV and CDR2 YYDKDF (reference sequence). The CDR3 contains 14 residues. Trimming shortened V by 2 bases and J by 5 bases, and 13 bases separated the two germline ends. The CDR3 protein is CATSRSGTANEQYF. In DNA, the CDR3 is TGTGCCACCAGCAGATCGGGGACCGCGAACGAGCAGTACTTC.

This clone has only one observation. This chain joins TRBV6-5 and TRBJ1-2; TRBD1 matches at 8 bases. V trimming: 5 bases; J trimming: 3 bases; junction bases outside the gene matches: 8. The CDR3 totals 15 residues. The germline gives CDR1 MNHEY, CDR2 SVGAGI. CDR3 bases: TGTGCCAGCAGTCCCGGGACAGGACATCACTATGGCTACACCTTC. Translating it yields CASSPGTGHHYGYTF.

The chain links TRBV12-5 to TRBJ1-1; D might be TRBD1 (5 bases). V lost 1 base and J lost 5, with 8 bases in between. The germline gives CDR1 LGHNT, CDR2 FRNRAP. The CDR3 has 13 residues. The CDR3 nucleotides are TGTGCTAGTGGTTTGGCGGGACCAACTGAAGCTTTCTTT. It codes for CASGLAGPTEAFF.

The gene calls are TRBV5-1 and TRBJ1-5; tentative D call: TRBD1 (6 bases). The V gene lost 4 bases and the J gene lost 3 bases, with 11 bases spanning the gap. The CDR3 loop spans 14 amino acids. In germline, CDR1 is SGHRS, CDR2 YFSETQ. The DNA for the CDR3 is TGCGCCAGCAGCCCGCAGGGACACAATCAGCCCCAGCATTTT. It encodes CASSPQGHNQPQHF.

This clone was detected once. V is TRBV2 and J is TRBJ2-7, with D tentatively TRBD1 (6 bases). Deletions cut 1 base from V and 0 bases from J, with 10 bases between. This CDR3 is 15 amino acids long. The germline V gene encodes CDR1 SNHLY and CDR2 FYNNEI. The CDR3 DNA reads TGTGCCAGCAGTGAAGTGAGGGGGAGCTCCTACGAGCAGTACTTC. This encodes CASSEVRGSSYEQYF. The variable domain in full, with the rest retrieved from reference TRBV2 and TRBJ2-7, is EPEVTQTPSHQVTQMGQEVILRCVPISNHLYFYWYRQILGQKVEFLVSFYNNEISEKSEIFDDQFSVERPDGSNFTLKIRSTKLEDSAMYFCASSEVRGSSYEQYFGPGTRLTVT.

The chain links TRBV27 to TRBJ2-7; D is possibly TRBD1 or TRBD2 (6 bases each). CDR3 length: 16 amino acids. V lost 3 bases to trimming and J lost 2 bases, with 17 bases between them. CDR1 MNHEY and CDR2 SMNVEV come from the germline V gene (reference sequence). The CDR3 region has the DNA TGTGCCAGCAGTTTGGGGGGCAGGGCTGGGACCTACGAGCAGTACTTC. The encoded protein is CASSLGGRAGTYEQYF.

For the CDR3, the DNA is TGTGCCTGGAGTGTCGCAGGGCCCCCCCACAATGAGCAGTTCTTC. Encoded protein: CAWSVAGPPHNEQFF. This sequence joins TRBV30 and TRBJ2-1; possibly TRBD1 for D (5 bases). Trimming took 0 bases from V and 5 from J, leaving 14 bases between them. Germline V CDR1 and CDR2: GTSNPN, SVGIG (reference sequence). This CDR3 has 15 amino acids.

Comments on this clone: Other DNA sequences in the sample encode the same CDR3. V is TRBV10-3 and J is TRBJ2-7; TRBD1 aligns across 9 bases. Germline lookup yields CDR1 ENHRY and CDR2 SYGVKD. This CDR3 has 15 residues. The ends lost 0 bases at V and 2 bases at J; junction bases unmatched: 2. The CDR3 loop reads CAISESGQGAYEQYF. Here the CDR3 DNA reads TGTGCCATCAGTGAGTCGGGACAGGGTGCCTACGAGCAGTACTTC.

The CDR3 spells CAWSPGSGNTIYF. CDR3 nucleotides: TGTGCCTGGAGCCCGGGCTCTGGAAACACCATATATTTT. The rearrangement uses TRBV30 and TRBJ1-3, with no clear D. Germline V CDR1 and CDR2: GTSNPN, SVGIG (reference sequence). The CDR3 totals 13 residues. V gave up 3 bases and J gave up 0 bases, with 6 bases separating them.

The chain is built from TRBV29-1 and TRBJ2-1; TRBD1 is a possible D gene (6 bases). Looked up from germline, CDR1 is SQVTM and CDR2 is ANQGSEA. V lost 6 bases and J lost 8, with 11 bases in between. This CDR3 comprises 11 residues. In nucleotides, the CDR3 is TGCAGCGTATACAGGGTGGATGAGCAGTTCTTC. Translated, it gives CSVYRVDEQFF.

V gene TRBV4-1 combines with J gene TRBJ2-3; D possibly matches TRBD1 or TRBD2 (5 bases each). V was pared by 1 base and J by 1 base, with 9 bases between. The CDR3 is made up of 15 amino acids. Germline V CDR1 and CDR2: MGHRA, YSYEKL. CDR3 region: CASSQGQGGTDTQYF. The CDR3 DNA reads as TGCGCCAGCAGCCAAGGCCAGGGAGGCACAGATACGCAGTATTTT.

J is TRBJ2-7 and V is TRBV5-6, with 8 bases that match TRBD1. Germline values: CDR1 SGHDT, CDR2 YYEEEE. CDR3 size: 14 residues. Trimming at V came to 0 bases and at J to 4 bases, leaving 3 bases not matched to a gene. The CDR3 DNA sequence: TGTGCCAGCAGCTTGGGCAGGGGGCTGTACGAGCAGTACTTC. It is translated as CASSLGRGLYEQYF. The full variable domain, rest sourced from reference TRBV5-6 and TRBJ2-7, is DAGVTQSPTHLIKTRGQQVTLRCSPKSGHDTVSWYQQALGQGPQFIFQYYEEEERQRGNFPDRFSGHQFPNYSSELNVNALLLGDSALYLCASSLGRGLYEQYFGPGTRLTVT.

The gene calls are TRBV14 and TRBJ2-7; D unresolved. The V end was cut by 0 bases, the J end by 3 bases, with 18 bases between. CDR1 is SGHDN, CDR2 FVKESK, per germline. The CDR3 length is 17 residues. The CDR3 DNA follows: TGTGCCAGCAGCCAAGATCTTTTAGGGAAGGCGAACTACGAGCAGTACTTC. Encoded protein: CASSQDLLGKANYEQYF.

The chain couples TRBV10-3 to TRBJ2-2, with D unclear. There are 18 residues in the CDR3. CDR1 is ENHRY, CDR2 SYGVKD, per germline. The germline V and J ends were trimmed by 0 bases and 0 bases, with 14 bases remaining between them. CDR3 amino acids: CAISESEQPDANTGELFF. The DNA of the CDR3 is TGTGCCATCAGTGAGTCGGAACAGCCTGACGCGAACACCGGGGAGCTGTTTTTT.

A single count supports this clone. This chain connects TRBV5-1 to TRBJ1-1, with D maybe TRBD1 (5 bases). V lost 3 bases and J lost 0, with 15 bases in between. In germline, CDR1 is SGHRS, CDR2 YFSETQ. The CDR3 is made up of 16 amino acids. The CDR3, as DNA: TGCGCCAGCAGCTCCCGGGACTCGTTACTGAACACTGAAGCTTTCTTT. It codes for CASSSRDSLLNTEAFF.

Only a few counts were recorded for this clone. The gene calls are TRBV6-5 and TRBJ2-7; 7 positions match TRBD2. The CDR3 totals 15 residues. The J segment lost 1 base and the V segment lost 0 bases, leaving 3 bases of the junction unmatched. In germline, CDR1 is MNHEY, CDR2 SVGAGI. CDR3 sequence reads: CASSYSPGGSYEQYF. In DNA form, the CDR3 reads TGTGCCAGCAGTTACTCTCCCGGGGGGTCCTACGAGCAGTACTTC.